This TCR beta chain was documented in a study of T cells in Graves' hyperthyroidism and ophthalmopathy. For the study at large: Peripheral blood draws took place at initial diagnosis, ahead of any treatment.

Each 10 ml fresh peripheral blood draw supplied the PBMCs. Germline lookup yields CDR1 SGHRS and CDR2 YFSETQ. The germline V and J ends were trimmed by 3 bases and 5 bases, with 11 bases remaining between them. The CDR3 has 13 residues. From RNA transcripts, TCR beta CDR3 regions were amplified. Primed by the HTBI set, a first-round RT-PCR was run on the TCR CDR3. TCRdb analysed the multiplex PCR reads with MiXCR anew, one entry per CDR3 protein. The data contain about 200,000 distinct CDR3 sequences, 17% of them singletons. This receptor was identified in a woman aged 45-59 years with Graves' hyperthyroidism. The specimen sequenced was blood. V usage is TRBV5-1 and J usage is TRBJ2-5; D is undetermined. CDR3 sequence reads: CASSSPPDETQYF. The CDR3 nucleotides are TGCGCCAGCAGCTCGCCCCCGGACGAGACCCAGTACTTC.